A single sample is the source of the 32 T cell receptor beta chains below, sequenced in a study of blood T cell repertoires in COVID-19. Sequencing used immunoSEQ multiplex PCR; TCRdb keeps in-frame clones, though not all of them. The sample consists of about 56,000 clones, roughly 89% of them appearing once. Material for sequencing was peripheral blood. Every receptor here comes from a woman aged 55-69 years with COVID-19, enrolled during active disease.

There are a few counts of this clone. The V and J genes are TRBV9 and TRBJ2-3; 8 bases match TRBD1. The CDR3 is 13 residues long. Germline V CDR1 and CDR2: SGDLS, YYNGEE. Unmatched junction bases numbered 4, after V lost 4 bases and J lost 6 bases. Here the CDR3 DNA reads TGTGCCAGCAGCCCGGACAGGGTGGATACGCAGTATTTT. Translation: CASSPDRVDTQYF.

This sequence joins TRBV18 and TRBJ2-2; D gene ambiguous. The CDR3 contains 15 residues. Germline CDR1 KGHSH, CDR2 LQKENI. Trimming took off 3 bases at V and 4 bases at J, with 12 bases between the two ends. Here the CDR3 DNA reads TGTGCCAGCTCACCGGTAACCGCCGGCACCGGGGAGCTGTTTTTT. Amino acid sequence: CASSPVTAGTGELFF.

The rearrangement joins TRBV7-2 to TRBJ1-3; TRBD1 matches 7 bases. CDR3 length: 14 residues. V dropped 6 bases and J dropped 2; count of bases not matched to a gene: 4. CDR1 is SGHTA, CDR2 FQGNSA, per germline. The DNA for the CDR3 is TGTGCCAGCAGAAGGCAGGGGGCTGGAAACACCATATATTTT. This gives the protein CASRRQGAGNTIYF.

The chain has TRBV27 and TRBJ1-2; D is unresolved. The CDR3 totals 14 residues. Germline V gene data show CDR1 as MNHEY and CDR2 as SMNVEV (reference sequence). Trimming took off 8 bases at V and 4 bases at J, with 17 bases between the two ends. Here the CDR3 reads CASRLRHSLYGYTF. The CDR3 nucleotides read TGTGCCAGCCGTCTTCGGCACAGCCTCTATGGCTACACCTTC.

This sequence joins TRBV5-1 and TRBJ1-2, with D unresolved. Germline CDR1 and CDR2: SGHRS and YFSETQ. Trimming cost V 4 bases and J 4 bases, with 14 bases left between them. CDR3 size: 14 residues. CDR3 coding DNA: TGCGCCAGCAGCCCCGCGGGAGGCAGCTATGGCTACACCTTC. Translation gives CASSPAGGSYGYTF. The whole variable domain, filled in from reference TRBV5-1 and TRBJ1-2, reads KAGVTQTPRYLIKTRGQQVTLSCSPISGHRSVSWYQQTPGQGLQFLFEYFSETQRNKGNFPGRFSGRQFSNSRSEMNVSTLELGDSALYLCASSPAGGSYGYTFGSGTRLTVV.

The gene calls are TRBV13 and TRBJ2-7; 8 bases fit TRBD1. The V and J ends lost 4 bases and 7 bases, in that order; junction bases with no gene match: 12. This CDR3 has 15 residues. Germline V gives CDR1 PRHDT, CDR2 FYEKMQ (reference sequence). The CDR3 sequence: CASSSRSQGAHEQYF. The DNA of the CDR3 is TGTGCCAGCAGCTCTCGGAGTCAGGGGGCGCATGAGCAGTACTTC.

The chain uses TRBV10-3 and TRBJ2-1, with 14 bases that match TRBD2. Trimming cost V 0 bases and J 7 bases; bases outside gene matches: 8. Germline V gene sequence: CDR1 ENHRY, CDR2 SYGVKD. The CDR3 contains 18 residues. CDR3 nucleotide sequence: TGTGCCATCAGTGAGTCGGAGGGACTAGCGGGGGTCGGGAATGAGCAGTTCTTC. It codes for CAISESEGLAGVGNEQFF.

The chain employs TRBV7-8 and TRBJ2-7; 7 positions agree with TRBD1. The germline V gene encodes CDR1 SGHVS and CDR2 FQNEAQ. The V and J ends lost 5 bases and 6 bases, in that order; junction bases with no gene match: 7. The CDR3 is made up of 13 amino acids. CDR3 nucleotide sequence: TGTGCCAGCAGCCCAGGGACAGTCGGCGAGCAGTACTTC. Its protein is CASSPGTVGEQYF.

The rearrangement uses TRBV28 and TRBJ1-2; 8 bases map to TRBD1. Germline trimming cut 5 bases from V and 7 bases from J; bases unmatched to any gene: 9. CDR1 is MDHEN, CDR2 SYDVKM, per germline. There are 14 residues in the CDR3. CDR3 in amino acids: CASSPPTGAGGYTF. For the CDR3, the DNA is TGTGCCAGCAGTCCTCCGACAGGGGCGGGTGGCTACACCTTC.

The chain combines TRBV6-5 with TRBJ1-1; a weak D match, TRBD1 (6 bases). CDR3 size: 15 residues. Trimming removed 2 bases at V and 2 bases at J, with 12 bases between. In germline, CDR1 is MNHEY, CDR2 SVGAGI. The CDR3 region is CASSYGGSINTEAFF. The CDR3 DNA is TGTGCCAGCAGTTACGGGGGCTCCATCAACACTGAAGCTTTCTTT.

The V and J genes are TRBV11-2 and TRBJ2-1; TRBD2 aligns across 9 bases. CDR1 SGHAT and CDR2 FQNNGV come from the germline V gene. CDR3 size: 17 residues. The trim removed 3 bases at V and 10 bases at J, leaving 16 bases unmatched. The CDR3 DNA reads TGTGCCAGCAGCTTTCGAGGGGCTAGCGGGAACAAAGCCGAGCAGTTCTTC. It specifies CASSFRGASGNKAEQFF.

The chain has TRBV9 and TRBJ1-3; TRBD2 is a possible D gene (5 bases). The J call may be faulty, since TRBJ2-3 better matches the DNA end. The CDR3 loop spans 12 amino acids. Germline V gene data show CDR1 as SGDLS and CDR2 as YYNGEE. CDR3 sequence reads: CASSLSGKSQYF. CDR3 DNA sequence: TGTGCCAGCAGCCTCTCGGGGAAATCGCAGTATTTT.

As DNA, the CDR3 is TGTGCCAGCAGCGGACGGGGATTGTCCGGGGAGCTGTTTTTT. Protein: CASSGRGLSGELFF. V and J are TRBV7-2 and TRBJ2-2, with D perhaps matching TRBD2 (5 bases). V was pared by 5 bases and J by 6 bases, with 13 bases between. The CDR3 is 14 amino acids. Germline V gene data show CDR1 as SGHTA and CDR2 as FQGNSA.

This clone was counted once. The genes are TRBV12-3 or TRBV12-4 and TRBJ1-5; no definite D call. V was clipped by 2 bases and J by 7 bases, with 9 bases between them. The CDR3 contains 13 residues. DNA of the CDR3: TGTGCCAGCAGTTTATTCGGAGCCCAGCCCCAGCATTTT. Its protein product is CASSLFGAQPQHF.

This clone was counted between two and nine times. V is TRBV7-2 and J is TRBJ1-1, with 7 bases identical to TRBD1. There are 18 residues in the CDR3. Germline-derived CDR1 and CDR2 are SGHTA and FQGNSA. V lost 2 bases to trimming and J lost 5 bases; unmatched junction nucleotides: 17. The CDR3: CASSLTGLIQGPGTEAFF. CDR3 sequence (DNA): TGTGCCAGCAGCTTAACGGGGCTTATACAGGGGCCGGGGACTGAAGCTTTCTTT.

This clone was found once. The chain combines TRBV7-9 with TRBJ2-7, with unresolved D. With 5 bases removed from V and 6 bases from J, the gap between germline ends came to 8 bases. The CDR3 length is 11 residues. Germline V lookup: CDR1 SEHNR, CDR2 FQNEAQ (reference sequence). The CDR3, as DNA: TGTGCCAGCAGCCCGAATAGCGAGCAGTACTTC. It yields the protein CASSPNSEQYF. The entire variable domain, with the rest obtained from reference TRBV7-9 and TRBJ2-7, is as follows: DTGVSQNPRHKITKRGQNVTFRCDPISEHNRLYWYRQTLGQGPEFLTYFQNEAQLEKSRLLSDRFSAERPKGSFSTLEIQRTEQGDSAMYLCASSPNSEQYFGPGTRLTVT.

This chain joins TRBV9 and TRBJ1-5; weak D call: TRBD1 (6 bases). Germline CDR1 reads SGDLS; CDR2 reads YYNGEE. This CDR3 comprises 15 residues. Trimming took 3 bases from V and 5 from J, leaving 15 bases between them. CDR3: CASSAGGQWDQPQHF. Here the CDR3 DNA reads TGTGCCAGCAGCGCCGGGGGGCAGTGGGATCAGCCCCAGCATTTT.

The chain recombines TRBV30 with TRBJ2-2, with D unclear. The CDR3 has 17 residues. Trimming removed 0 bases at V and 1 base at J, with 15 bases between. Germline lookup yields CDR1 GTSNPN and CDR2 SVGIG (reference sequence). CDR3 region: CAWSVLVGTVNTGELFF. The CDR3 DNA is TGTGCCTGGAGTGTACTGGTTGGAACAGTGAACACCGGGGAGCTGTTTTTT. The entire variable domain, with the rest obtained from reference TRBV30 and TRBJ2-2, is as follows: SQTIHQWPATLVQPVGSPLSLECTVEGTSNPNLYWYRQAAGRGLQLLFYSVGIGQISSEVPQNLSASRPQDRQFILSSKKLLLSDSGFYLCAWSVLVGTVNTGELFFGEGSRLTVL.

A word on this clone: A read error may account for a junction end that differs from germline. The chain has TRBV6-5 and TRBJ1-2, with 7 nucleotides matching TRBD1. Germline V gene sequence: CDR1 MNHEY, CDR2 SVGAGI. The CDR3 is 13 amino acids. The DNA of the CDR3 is TGTGCCAGCAGTTACTCGGGGACAGATCGCGACGTCTTC. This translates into CASSYSGTDRDVF.

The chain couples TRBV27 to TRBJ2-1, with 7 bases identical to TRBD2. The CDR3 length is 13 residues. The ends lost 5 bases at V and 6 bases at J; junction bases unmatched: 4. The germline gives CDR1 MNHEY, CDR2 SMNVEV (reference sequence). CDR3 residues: CASSSGMANEQFF. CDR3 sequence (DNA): TGTGCCAGCAGTAGCGGGATGGCCAATGAGCAGTTCTTC.

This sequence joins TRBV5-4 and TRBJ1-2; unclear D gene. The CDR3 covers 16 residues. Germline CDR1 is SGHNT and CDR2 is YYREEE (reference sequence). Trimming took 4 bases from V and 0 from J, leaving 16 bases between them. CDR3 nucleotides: TGTGCCAGCAGCCCGGGCCAGGCGGGTACTAACTATGGCTACACCTTC. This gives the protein CASSPGQAGTNYGYTF.

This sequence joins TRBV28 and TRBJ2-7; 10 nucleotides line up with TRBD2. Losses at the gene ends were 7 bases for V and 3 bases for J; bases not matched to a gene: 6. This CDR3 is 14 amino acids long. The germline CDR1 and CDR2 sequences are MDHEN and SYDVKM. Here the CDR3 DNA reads TGTGCCAGCATTCTTAGCGGGAGGATCTACGAGCAGTACTTC. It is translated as CASILSGRIYEQYF. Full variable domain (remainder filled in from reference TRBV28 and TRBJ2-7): DVKVTQSSRYLVKRTGEKVFLECVQDMDHENMFWYRQDPGLGLRLIYFSYDVKMKEKGDIPEGYSVSREKKERFSLILESASTNQTSMYLCASILSGRIYEQYFGPGTRLTVT.

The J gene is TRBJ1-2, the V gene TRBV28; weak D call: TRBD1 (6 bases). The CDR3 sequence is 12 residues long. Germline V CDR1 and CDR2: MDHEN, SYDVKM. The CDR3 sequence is CAGGGTNYGYTF. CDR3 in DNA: TGTGCAGGGGGGGGTACTAACTATGGCTACACCTTC.

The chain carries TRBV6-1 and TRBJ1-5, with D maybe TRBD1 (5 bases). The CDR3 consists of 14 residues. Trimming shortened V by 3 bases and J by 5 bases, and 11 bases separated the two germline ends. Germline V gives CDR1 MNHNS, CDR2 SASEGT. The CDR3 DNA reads TGTGCCAGCAGTGATATGGGGGGGGATCAGCCCCAGCATTTT. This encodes CASSDMGGDQPQHF.

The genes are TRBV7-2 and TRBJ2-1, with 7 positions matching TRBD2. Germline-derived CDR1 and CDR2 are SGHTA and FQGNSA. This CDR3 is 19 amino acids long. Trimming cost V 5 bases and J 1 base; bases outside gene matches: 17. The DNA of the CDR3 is TGTGCCAGCAGCCGGATAAGGGGTACTAGCGTTCGATCCTACAATGAGCAGTTCTTC. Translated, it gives CASSRIRGTSVRSYNEQFF.

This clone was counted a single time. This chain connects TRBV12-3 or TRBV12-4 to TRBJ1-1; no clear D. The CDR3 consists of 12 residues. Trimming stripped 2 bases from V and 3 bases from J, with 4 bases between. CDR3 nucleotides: TGTGCCAGCAGTTTATCGGACACTGAAGCTTTCTTT. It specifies CASSLSDTEAFF.

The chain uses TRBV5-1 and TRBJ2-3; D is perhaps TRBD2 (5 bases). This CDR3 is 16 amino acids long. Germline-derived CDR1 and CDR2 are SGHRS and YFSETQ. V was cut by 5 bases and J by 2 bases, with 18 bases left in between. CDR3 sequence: CASRRNSGSNTDTQYF. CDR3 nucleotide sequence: TGCGCCAGCAGGAGGAACAGCGGCTCCAACACAGATACGCAGTATTTT.

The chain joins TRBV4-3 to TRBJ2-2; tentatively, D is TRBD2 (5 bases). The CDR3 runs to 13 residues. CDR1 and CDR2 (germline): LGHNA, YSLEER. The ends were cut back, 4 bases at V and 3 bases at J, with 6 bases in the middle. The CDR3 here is CASSRGYTGELFF. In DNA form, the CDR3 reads TGCGCCAGCAGCCGAGGGTACACCGGGGAGCTGTTTTTT.

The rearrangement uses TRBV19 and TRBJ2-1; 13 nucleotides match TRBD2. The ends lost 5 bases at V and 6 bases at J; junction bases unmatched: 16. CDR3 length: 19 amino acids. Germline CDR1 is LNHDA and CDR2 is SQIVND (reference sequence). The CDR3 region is CASSPSPHRLAGGPNEQFF. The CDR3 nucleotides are TGTGCCAGTAGTCCCAGCCCCCACCGACTAGCGGGGGGCCCCAATGAGCAGTTCTTC.

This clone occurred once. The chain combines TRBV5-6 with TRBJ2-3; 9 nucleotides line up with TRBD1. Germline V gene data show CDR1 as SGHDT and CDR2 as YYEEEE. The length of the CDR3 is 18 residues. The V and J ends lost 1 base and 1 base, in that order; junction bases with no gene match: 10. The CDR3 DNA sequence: TGTGCCAGCAGCTTGAGTTTGAGCCGACAGGGGGGCACAGATACGCAGTATTTT. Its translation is CASSLSLSRQGGTDTQYF.

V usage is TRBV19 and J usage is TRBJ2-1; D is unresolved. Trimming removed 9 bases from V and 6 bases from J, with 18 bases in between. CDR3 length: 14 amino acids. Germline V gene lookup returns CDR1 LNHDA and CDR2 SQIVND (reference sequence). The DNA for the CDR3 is TGTGCCAGCCGTAGTCCCGGTGATTCCAATGAGCAGTTCTTC. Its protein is CASRSPGDSNEQFF.

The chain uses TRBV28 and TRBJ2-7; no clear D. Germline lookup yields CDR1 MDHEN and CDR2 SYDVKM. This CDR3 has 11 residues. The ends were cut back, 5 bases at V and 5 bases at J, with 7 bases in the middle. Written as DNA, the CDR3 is TGTGCCAGCAGTCTTACTCACGAGCAGTACTTC. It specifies CASSLTHEQYF.